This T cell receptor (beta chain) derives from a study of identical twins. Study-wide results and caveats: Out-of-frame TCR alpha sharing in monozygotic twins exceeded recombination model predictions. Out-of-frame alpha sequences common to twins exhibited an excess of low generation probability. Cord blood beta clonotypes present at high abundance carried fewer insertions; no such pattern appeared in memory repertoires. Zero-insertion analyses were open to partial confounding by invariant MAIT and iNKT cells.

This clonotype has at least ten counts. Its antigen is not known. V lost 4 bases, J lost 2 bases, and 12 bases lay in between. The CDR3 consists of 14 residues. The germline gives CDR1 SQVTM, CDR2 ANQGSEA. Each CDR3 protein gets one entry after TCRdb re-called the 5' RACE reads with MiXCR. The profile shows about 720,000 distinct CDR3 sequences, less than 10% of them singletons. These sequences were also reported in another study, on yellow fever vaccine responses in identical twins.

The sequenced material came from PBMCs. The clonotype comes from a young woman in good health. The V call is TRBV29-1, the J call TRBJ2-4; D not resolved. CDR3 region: CSVVPEQSKNIQYF. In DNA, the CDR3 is TGCAGCGTTGTGCCCGAGCAGTCCAAAAACATTCAGTACTTC.